This TCR beta chain derives from a study of T cells after yellow fever vaccination. Ten or more counts support this clonotype. Its cognate antigen is unknown. This CDR3 region has 15 residues. Losses at the gene ends were 3 bases for V and 3 bases for J; bases not matched to a gene: 5. Germline loops: CDR1 ENHRY, CDR2 SYGVKD. 5'RACE template switching generated TCR cDNA, adding a universal primer site and UMIs. TCRdb recomputed calls from the 5' RACE reads with MiXCR, one row per CDR3 protein. Of approximately 120,000 distinct CDR3 sequences listed, 6.5% to 8% are singletons. Whole-study results and caveats: By day 5 rather than day 15, the secondary response had peaked, though it was weaker. Among primary-vaccination clones, most reappeared after the booster, at almost 98% for CD4 and around 91% for CD8. There was a possibility that FACS-sorted repertoires contained abundant clonotypes contaminating from the bulk population.

The sample consisted of CD4+ T cells sorted from PBMCs, taken 10 days after the first yellow fever vaccination. The chain is built from TRBV10-3 and TRBJ1-2; 9 nucleotides match TRBD1. The TCR was taken from a man aged 18 to 29 who received the YFV17D yellow fever vaccine. CDR3 amino acids: CAISERQGGDYGYTF. CDR3 nucleotides: TGTGCCATCAGTGAAAGACAGGGGGGAGACTATGGCTACACCTTC.